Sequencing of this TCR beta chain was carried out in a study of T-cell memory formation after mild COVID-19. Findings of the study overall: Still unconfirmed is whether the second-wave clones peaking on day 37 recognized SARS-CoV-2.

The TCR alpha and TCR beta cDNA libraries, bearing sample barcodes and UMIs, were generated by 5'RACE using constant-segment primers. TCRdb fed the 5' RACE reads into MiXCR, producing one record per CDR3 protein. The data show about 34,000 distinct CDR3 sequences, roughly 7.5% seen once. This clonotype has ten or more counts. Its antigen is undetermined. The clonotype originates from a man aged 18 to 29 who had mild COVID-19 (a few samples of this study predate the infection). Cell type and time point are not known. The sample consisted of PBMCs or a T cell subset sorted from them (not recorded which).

CDR3 DNA sequence: TGTGCCAGCAGTGAAGGCCCCCTTTCCGAGCAGTACGTC. This codes for CASSEGPLSEQYV. The V and J genes are TRBV7-2 and TRBJ2-7; D is unresolved. The germline gives CDR1 SGHTA, CDR2 FQGNSA. V was cut by 6 bases and J by 6 bases, with 15 bases left in between. The CDR3 loop spans 13 amino acids.